This TCR beta chain was retrieved from a study of Ad26.COV2.S vaccination and SARS-CoV-2 variants. The germline CDR1 and CDR2 sequences are MNHEY and SVGAGI. Trimming took 2 bases from V and 4 from J, leaving 11 bases between them. The CDR3 sequence is 14 residues long. Profiled with immunoSEQ multiplex PCR; TCRdb holds only in-frame clones, not every one. Of 200,000 to 250,000 clones in the sample, 88% are singletons; the top ten hold approximately 12%. Noted treatment: around 19 received Ad26.COV2.S at low or high dose, single or two shots; several received placebo; per-sample allocation not given. Day 63 after the first injection of vaccine or placebo was the sampling time.

This TCR came from a person aged 18-60 years who received the Ad26.COV2.S COVID-19 vaccine or a placebo. Sequenced material: peripheral blood, taken in a trial of Ad26.COV2.S vaccine versus placebo. The chain links TRBV6-5 to TRBJ1-1, with a tentative D call TRBD1 (6 bases). The CDR3 protein is CASSYRGRGTEAFF. CDR3 nucleotide sequence: TGTGCCAGCAGTTACCGGGGGCGGGGCACTGAAGCTTTCTTT.